This T cell receptor (beta chain) was captured by sequencing in a study of blood T cell repertoires in COVID-19. About the research overall: The United States, Italy and Spain provided the acute and convalescent COVID-19 samples. PBMCs, B-cell-depleted T cells, or T cells provided the cDNA or gDNA that made up the material.

As originally analysed: Estimates of nucleated cell counts were drawn from the amplification of reference gene primers. Assay: immunoSEQ multiplex PCR; the TCRdb copy retains only in-frame clones and omits some. V and J calls and clone size are those listed in that table; D and trimming were worked out from the DNA. This table has around 620,000 clones, just under 90% appearing once. The CDR3 length is 16 residues. The germline V gene encodes CDR1 MNHEY and CDR2 SVGAGI. V gave up 2 bases and J gave up 1 base, with 14 bases separating them. Sequences were obtained from peripheral blood. The TCR originated in a woman between 18 and 29 years old with acute or convalescent COVID-19. V and J are TRBV6-5 and TRBJ2-5; perhaps TRBD2 as D (6 bases). This CDR3 is CASSYEVGGGQETQYF. CDR3 bases: TGTGCCAGCAGTTACGAGGTGGGGGGAGGCCAAGAGACCCAGTACTTC.